This T cell receptor (beta chain) was sequenced in a study of blood T cell repertoires in COVID-19. Study as a whole: COVID-19 samples from acute and convalescent phases originated in the United States, Italy and Spain. The analysed material was cDNA or gDNA that came from T cells, B-cell-depleted T cells, or PBMCs.

Per the original data handling: Amplification from reference gene primers served as the basis for estimated nucleated cell counts. Only in-frame clones appear in the TCRdb table, and some are missing; sequencing was by immunoSEQ multiplex PCR. V and J calls and clone size follow that table, whereas D and trimming were derived from the DNA. The sample has about 130,000 clones, roughly 74% seen once; the top ten hold over 5.5%. The CDR3 is made up of 14 amino acids. Germline loops: CDR1 MNHEY, CDR2 SVGAGI. V lost 5 bases to trimming and J lost 13 bases, with 21 bases between them. Seattle patients were enrolled while actively infected and followed longitudinally.

This sequence originates from a man older than 75 with COVID-19, enrolled during active disease. This chain joins TRBV6-5 and TRBJ2-1; TRBD2 is a possible D gene (6 bases). Sequences were obtained from peripheral blood. CDR3 protein: CASSPFGLFVEQFF. CDR3 nucleotide sequence: TGTGCCAGCAGTCCATTCGGACTATTTGTGGAACAGTTCTTC.